A selection of T cell receptor beta chains follows, all from one sample in a study of shared clonotypes between healthy human individuals. Libraries were prepared by immunoSEQ multiplex PCR; TCRdb keeps only in-frame clonotypes and omits some of them. This table holds about 1,900,000 clones, approximately 94% found once. Sequencing input: naive CD8+ T cells sorted from blood. The source of these receptors is a man aged 18 to 29 in good health. The CDR3 runs from the conserved cysteine through the conserved F or W. The order of the fields is J gene, D gene, V gene, clone size, CDR3 protein, CDR3 DNA. D genes are given only for firm matches. The listing skips clone size in some rows; elsewhere it reads once, few, many or a size class.

j_gene: TRBJ2-3
d_gene: .
v_gene: TRBV28
abundance: .
CDR3aa: CASSHGTSTDTQYF
CDR3nt: TGTGCCAGCAGTCACGGGACTAGCACAGATACGCAGTATTTT

j_gene: TRBJ2-1
d_gene: .
v_gene: TRBV29-1
abundance: .
CDR3aa: CSVEGMSSYNEQFF
CDR3nt: TGCAGCGTTGAGGGGATGAGCTCCTACAATGAGCAGTTCTTC

j_gene: TRBJ2-2
d_gene: .
v_gene: TRBV14
abundance: .
CDR3aa: CASSEARRINTGELFF
CDR3nt: TGTGCCAGCAGCGAGGCCCGTCGAATAAACACCGGGGAGCTGTTTTTT

j_gene: TRBJ2-3
d_gene: TRBD1
v_gene: TRBV5-4
abundance: .
CDR3aa: CASSTAMDRGSDTQYF
CDR3nt: TGTGCCAGCAGCACGGCGATGGACAGGGGGAGCGATACGCAGTATTTT

j_gene: TRBJ2-7
d_gene: TRBD2
v_gene: TRBV13
abundance: .
CDR3aa: CASSTTGLAGGSTYEQYF
CDR3nt: TGTGCCAGCAGCACTACCGGACTAGCGGGAGGCTCCACCTACGAGCAGTACTTC

j_gene: TRBJ1-1
d_gene: .
v_gene: TRBV5-1
abundance: .
CDR3aa: CASSRDWGNTEAFF
CDR3nt: TGCGCCAGCAGCCGGGACTGGGGGAACACTGAAGCTTTCTTT

j_gene: TRBJ2-7
d_gene: .
v_gene: TRBV30
abundance: .
CDR3aa: CAWSVGGSYEQYF
CDR3nt: TGTGCCTGGAGTGTGGGAGGCTCCTACGAGCAGTACTTC

j_gene: TRBJ1-2
d_gene: TRBD1
v_gene: TRBV13
abundance: .
CDR3aa: CASSLEGTGGYTF
CDR3nt: TGTGCCAGCAGCTTAGAAGGGACAGGAGGCTACACCTTC

j_gene: TRBJ2-7
d_gene: TRBD2
v_gene: TRBV2
abundance: .
CDR3aa: CASTSSGGHLEQYF
CDR3nt: TGTGCCAGCACGTCTAGCGGGGGGCATCTCGAGCAGTACTTC

j_gene: TRBJ2-3
d_gene: .
v_gene: TRBV11-2
abundance: .
CDR3aa: CASSLVLLDTQYF
CDR3nt: TGTGCCAGCAGCTTAGTCCTCCTAGATACGCAGTATTTT

j_gene: TRBJ2-7
d_gene: TRBD1
v_gene: TRBV13
abundance: .
CDR3aa: CASSLGRDRVYEQYF
CDR3nt: TGTGCCAGCAGCTTAGGCCGGGACAGGGTTTACGAGCAGTACTTC

j_gene: TRBJ2-7
d_gene: .
v_gene: TRBV5-6
abundance: .
CDR3aa: CASSLDGVPYEQYF
CDR3nt: TGTGCCAGCAGCTTGGACGGGGTCCCCTACGAGCAGTACTTC

j_gene: TRBJ2-1
d_gene: .
v_gene: TRBV13
abundance: .
CDR3aa: CASSLGAVSRIDEQFF
CDR3nt: TGTGCCAGCAGCTTAGGCGCCGTATCCAGGATCGATGAGCAGTTCTTC

j_gene: TRBJ2-7
d_gene: TRBD1
v_gene: TRBV27
abundance: .
CDR3aa: CASSIRTGYEQYF
CDR3nt: TGTGCCAGCAGTATTCGGACAGGGTACGAGCAGTACTTC

j_gene: TRBJ2-5
d_gene: TRBD2
v_gene: TRBV7-2
abundance: .
CDR3aa: CASSLALAGGPETQYF
CDR3nt: TGTGCCAGCAGCTTGGCGCTAGCGGGAGGGCCGGAGACCCAGTACTTC

j_gene: TRBJ1-4
d_gene: TRBD1
v_gene: TRBV25-1
abundance: once
CDR3aa: CASSEYQGATNEKLFF
CDR3nt: TGTGCCAGCAGTGAATATCAGGGGGCAACTAATGAAAAACTGTTTTTT

j_gene: TRBJ2-7
d_gene: TRBD2
v_gene: TRBV2
abundance: .
CDR3aa: CATRDYHYEQYF
CDR3nt: TGTGCCACCCGGGACTACCACTACGAGCAGTACTTC